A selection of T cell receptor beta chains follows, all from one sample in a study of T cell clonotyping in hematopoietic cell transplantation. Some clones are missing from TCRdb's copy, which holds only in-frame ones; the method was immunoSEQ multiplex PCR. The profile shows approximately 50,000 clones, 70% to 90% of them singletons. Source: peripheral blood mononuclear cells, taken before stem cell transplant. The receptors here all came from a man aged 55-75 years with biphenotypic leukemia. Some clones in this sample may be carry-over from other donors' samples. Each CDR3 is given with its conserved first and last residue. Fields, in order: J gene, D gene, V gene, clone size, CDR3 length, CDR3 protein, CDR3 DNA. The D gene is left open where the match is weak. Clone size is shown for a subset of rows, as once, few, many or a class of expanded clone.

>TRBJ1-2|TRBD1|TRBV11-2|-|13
CASSLQGIGGYTF
TGTGCCAGCAGTTTACAGGGGATTGGTGGCTACACCTTC
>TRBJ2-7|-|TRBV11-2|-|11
CASSSSYEQYF
TGTGCCAGCAGCTCCTCCTACGAGCAGTACTTC
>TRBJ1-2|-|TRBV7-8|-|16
CASSLFPGIRGYGYTF
TGTGCCAGCAGCTTATTCCCCGGGATCCGGGGGTATGGCTACACCTTC
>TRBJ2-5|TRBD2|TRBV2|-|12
CASRGSGETQYF
TGTGCCAGCAGGGGTAGCGGGGAGACCCAGTACTTC
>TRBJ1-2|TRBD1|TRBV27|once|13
CASSFQGAQGYTF
TGTGCCAGCAGTTTCCAGGGGGCGCAGGGCTACACCTTC
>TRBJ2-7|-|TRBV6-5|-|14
CASSYGNRGGEQYF
TGTGCCAGCAGTTACGGTAATCGAGGGGGCGAGCAGTACTTC
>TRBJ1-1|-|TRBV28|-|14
CASSFQGTPRSAFF
TGTGCCAGCAGTTTTCAGGGGACGCCCCGGTCAGCTTTCTTT
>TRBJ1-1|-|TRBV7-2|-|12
CASSYPNTEAFF
TGTGCCAGCAGCTACCCGAACACTGAAGCTTTCTTT
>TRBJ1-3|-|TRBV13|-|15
CASSSHGSSGNTIYF
TGTGCCAGCAGCTCCCACGGCTCCTCTGGAAACACCATATATTTT
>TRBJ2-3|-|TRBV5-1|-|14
CASSYSGGTDTQYF
TGCGCCAGCTCGTATTCAGGCGGAACAGATACGCAGTATTTT
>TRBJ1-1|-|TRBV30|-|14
CAWNSGRTNTEAFF
TGTGCCTGGAATTCAGGACGGACGAACACTGAAGCTTTCTTT
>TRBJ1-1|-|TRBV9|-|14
CASSVGTGRVEAFF
TGTGCCAGCAGCGTAGGAACAGGGAGGGTTGAAGCTTTCTTT
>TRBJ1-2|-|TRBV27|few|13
CASSLTGYGGYTF
TGTGCCAGCAGTTTAACAGGCTATGGGGGCTACACCTTC
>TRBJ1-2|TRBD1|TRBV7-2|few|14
CASSVDREDYGYTF
TGTGCCAGCAGCGTGGACAGGGAGGACTATGGCTACACCTTC
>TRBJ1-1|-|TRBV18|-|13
CASTYSMGTEAFF
TGTGCCAGTACTTATTCGATGGGCACTGAAGCTTTCTTT
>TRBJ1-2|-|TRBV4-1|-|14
CASSQGGNLYGYTF
TGCGCCAGCAGCCAAGGTGGAAACCTCTATGGCTACACCTTC
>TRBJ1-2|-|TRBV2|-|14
CASIDRQANYGYTF
TGTGCCAGCATCGACAGGCAGGCTAACTATGGCTACACCTTC
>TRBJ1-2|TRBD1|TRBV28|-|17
CASSFPQGGDAQSGYTF
TGTGCCAGCAGTTTCCCCCAGGGGGGGGACGCCCAGTCTGGCTACACCTTC
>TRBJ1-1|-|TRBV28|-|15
CASSVQGGKNTEAFF
TGTGCCAGCAGTGTTCAGGGAGGGAAGAACACTGAAGCTTTCTTT
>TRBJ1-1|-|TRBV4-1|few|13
CASSQVAGGEAFF
TGCGCCAGCAGCCAAGTTGCGGGGGGAGAAGCTTTCTTT
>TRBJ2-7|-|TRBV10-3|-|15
CAISNPTEPPYEQYF
TGTGCCATCAGTAACCCTACGGAACCCCCCTACGAGCAGTACTTC
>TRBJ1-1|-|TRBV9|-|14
CASSVNSMNTEAFF
TGTGCCAGCAGCGTGAACAGCATGAACACTGAAGCTTTCTTT
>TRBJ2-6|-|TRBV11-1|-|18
CASSLEVGISSGANVLTF
TGTGCCAGCAGCTTAGAGGTAGGAATAAGCTCTGGGGCCAACGTCCTGACTTTC
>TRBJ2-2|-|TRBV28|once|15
CASGGGSSGTGELFF
TGTGCCAGCGGGGGCGGGTCGAGCGGCACCGGGGAGCTGTTTTTT
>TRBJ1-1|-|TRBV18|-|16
CASSPLDVGRNTEAFF
TGTGCCAGCTCACCACTCGATGTGGGGAGGAACACTGAAGCTTTCTTT
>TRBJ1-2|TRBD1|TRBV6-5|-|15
CASSYQTGTNYGYTF
TGTGCCAGCAGTTACCAGACAGGGACTAACTATGGCTACACCTTC
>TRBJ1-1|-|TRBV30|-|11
CAWSARAEAFF
TGTGCCTGGAGCGCCCGGGCAGAAGCTTTCTTT
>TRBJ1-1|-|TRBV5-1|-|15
CASSLEARLGTEAFF
TGCGCCAGCAGCTTGGAGGCGCGACTGGGCACTGAAGCTTTCTTT
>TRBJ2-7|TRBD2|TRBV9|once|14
CASSVTSEPYEQYF
TGTGCCAGCAGCGTTACTAGCGAACCCTACGAGCAGTACTTC
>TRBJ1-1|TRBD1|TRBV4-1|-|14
CASSQEGDSLEAFF
TGCGCCAGCAGCCAAGAGGGGGACAGCCTTGAAGCTTTCTTT